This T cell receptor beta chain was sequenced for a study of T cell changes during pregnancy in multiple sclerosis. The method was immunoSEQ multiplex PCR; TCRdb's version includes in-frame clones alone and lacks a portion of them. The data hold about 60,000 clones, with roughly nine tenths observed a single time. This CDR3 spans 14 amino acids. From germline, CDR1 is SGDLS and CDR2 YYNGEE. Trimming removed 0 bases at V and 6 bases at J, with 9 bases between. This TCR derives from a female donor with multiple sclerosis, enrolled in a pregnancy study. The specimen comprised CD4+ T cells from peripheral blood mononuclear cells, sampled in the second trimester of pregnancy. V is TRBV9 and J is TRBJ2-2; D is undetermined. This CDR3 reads CASSVVPTAGELFF. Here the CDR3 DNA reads TGTGCCAGCAGCGTAGTCCCTACGGCCGGGGAGCTGTTTTTT.